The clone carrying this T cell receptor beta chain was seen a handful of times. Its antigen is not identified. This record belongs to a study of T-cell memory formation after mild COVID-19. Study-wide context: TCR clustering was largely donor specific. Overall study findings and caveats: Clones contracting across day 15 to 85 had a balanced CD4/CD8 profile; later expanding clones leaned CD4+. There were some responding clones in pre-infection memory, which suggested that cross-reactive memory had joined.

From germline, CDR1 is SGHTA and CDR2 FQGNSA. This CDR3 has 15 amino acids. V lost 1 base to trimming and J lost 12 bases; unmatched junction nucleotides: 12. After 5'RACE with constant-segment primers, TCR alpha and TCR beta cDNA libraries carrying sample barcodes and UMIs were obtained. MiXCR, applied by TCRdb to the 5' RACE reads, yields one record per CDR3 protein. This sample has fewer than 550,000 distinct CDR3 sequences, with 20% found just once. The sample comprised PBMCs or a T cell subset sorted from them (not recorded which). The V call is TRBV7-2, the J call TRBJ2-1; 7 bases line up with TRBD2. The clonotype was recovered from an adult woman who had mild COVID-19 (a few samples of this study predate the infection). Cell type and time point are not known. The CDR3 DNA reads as TGTGCCAGCAGCTTAGGGGGTGGCGCGGGGGATCGGCAGTTCTTC. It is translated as CASSLGGGAGDRQFF.